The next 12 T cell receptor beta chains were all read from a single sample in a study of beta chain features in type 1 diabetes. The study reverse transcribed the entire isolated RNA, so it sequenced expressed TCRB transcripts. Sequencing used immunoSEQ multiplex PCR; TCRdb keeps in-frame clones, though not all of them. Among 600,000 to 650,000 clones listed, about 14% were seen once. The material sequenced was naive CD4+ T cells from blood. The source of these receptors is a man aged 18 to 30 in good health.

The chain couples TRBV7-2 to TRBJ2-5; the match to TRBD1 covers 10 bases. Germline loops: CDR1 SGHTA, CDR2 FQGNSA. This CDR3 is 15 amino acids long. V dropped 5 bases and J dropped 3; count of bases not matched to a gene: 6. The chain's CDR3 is CASSPGQGTKETQYF. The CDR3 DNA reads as TGTGCCAGCAGCCCGGGACAGGGGACCAAAGAGACCCAGTACTTC.

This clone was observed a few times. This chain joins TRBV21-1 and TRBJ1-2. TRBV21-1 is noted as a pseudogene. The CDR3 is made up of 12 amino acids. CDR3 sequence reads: CASSKYHYGYTF. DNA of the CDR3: TGTGCCAGCAGCAAGTACCACTATGGCTACACCTTC.

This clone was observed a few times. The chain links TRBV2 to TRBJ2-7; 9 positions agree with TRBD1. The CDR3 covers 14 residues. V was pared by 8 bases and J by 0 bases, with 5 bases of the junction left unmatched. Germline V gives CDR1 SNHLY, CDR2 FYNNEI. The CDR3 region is CASGLGQGSYEQYF. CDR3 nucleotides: TGTGCCAGCGGGCTGGGACAGGGCTCCTACGAGCAGTACTTC.

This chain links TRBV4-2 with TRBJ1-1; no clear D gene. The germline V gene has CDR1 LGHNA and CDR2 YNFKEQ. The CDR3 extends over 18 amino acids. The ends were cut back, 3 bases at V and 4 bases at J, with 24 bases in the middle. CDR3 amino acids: CASSHSGRQLVRGTEAFF. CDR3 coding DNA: TGTGCCAGCAGCCATTCGGGAAGGCAGCTAGTGCGTGGCACTGAAGCTTTCTTT.

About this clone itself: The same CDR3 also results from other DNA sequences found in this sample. The DNA of the CDR3 is TGTGCCAGCAGCTTGGGTCTAGCGGGATACACAGATACGCAGTATTTT. Its protein is CASSLGLAGYTDTQYF. V and J are TRBV5-4 and TRBJ2-3; 9 positions match TRBD2. The germline V gene has CDR1 SGHNT and CDR2 YYREEE (reference sequence). The ends lost 0 bases at V and 2 bases at J; junction bases unmatched: 4. The CDR3 is made up of 16 amino acids.

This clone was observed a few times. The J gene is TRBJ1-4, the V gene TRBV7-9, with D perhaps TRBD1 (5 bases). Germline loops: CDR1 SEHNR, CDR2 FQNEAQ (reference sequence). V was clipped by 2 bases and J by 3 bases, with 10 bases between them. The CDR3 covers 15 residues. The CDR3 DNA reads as TGTGCCAGCAGCTTATTCCAGGGACCTAATGAAAAACTGTTTTTT. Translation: CASSLFQGPNEKLFF.

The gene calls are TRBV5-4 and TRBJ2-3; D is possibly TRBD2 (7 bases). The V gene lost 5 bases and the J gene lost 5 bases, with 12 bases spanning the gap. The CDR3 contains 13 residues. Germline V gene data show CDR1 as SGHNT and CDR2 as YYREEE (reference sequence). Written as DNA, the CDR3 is TGTGCCAGCAGTGGGGGGGCACGAGATACGCAGTATTTT. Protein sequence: CASSGGARDTQYF.

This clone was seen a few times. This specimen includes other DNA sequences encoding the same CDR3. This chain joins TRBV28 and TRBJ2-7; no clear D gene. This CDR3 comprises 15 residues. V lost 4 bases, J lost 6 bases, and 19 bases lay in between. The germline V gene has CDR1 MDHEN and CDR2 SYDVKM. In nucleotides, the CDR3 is TGTGCCAGCAGTTCACAAGCCTCGGGTGCTGCCGAGCAGTACTTC. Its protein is CASSSQASGAAEQYF.

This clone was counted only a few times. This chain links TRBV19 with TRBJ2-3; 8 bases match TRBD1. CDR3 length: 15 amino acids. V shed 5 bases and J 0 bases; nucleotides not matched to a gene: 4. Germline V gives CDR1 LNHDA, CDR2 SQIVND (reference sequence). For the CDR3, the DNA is TGTGCCAGTAGTTCAGGGGGCTATAGCACAGATACGCAGTATTTT. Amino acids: CASSSGGYSTDTQYF.

CDR3 protein: CAWRGKGRDDYEQYF. The CDR3 coding sequence is TGTGCCTGGAGAGGAAAGGGCAGGGACGACTACGAGCAGTACTTC. This chain uses TRBV30 with TRBJ2-7; the D call may be TRBD1 or TRBD2 (5 bases each). The length of the CDR3 is 15 residues. Per germline, CDR1 GTSNPN and CDR2 SVGIG (reference sequence). V was pared by 3 bases and J by 3 bases, with 18 bases between.

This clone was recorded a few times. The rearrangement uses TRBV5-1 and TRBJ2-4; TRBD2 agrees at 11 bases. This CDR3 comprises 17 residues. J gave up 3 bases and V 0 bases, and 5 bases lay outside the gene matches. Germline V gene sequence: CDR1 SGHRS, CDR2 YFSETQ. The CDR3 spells CASSLEGTSGFKNIQYF. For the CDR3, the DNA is TGCGCCAGCAGCTTGGAAGGGACTAGCGGCTTCAAAAACATTCAGTACTTC.

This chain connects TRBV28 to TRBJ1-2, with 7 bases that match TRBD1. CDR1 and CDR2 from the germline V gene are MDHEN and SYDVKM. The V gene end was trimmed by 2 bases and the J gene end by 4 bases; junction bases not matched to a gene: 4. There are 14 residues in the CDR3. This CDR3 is CASSLGAGGYGYTF. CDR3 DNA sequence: TGTGCCAGCAGTTTAGGGGCAGGGGGCTATGGCTACACCTTC.